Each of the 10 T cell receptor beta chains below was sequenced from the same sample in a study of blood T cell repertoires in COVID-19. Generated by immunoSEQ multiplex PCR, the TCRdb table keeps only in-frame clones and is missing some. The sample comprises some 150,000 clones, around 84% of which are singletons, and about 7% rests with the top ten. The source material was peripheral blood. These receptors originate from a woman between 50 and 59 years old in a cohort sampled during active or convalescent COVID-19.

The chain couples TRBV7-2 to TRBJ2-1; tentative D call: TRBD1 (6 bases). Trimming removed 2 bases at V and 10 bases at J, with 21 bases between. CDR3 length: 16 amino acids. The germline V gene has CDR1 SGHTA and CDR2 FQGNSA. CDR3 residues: CASSLRATGATGEQFF. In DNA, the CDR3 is TGTGCCAGCAGCTTACGAGCCACCGGGGCCACAGGGGAGCAGTTCTTC.

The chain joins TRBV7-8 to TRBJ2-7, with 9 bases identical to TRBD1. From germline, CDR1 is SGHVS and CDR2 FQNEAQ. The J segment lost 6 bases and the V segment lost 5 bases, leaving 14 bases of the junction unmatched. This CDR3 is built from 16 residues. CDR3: CASSLREGQGLFEQYF. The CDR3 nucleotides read TGTGCCAGCAGCCTGCGAGAGGGACAGGGCCTCTTCGAGCAGTACTTC. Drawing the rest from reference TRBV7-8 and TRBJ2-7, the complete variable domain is GAGVSQSPRYKVAKRGQDVALRCDPISGHVSLFWYQQALGQGPEFLTYFQNEAQLDKSGLPSDRFFAERPEGSVSTLKIQRTQQEDSAVYLCASSLREGQGLFEQYFGPGTRLTVT.

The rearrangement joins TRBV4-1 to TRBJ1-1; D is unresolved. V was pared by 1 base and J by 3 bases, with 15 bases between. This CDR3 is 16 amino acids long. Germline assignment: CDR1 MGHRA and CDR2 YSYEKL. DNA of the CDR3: TGCGCCAGCAGCCAAGCTGAGGGCAGACGGGACACTGAAGCTTTCTTT. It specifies CASSQAEGRRDTEAFF.

CDR3 DNA: TGCGCCAGCAGCCAAGAGTTGGGGGCAGGGAATCAGCCCCAGCATTTT. Translated: CASSQELGAGNQPQHF. The chain joins TRBV4-3 to TRBJ1-5; possibly TRBD1 for D (6 bases). CDR1 LGHNA and CDR2 YSLEER come from the germline V gene. This CDR3 has 16 amino acids. The ends were cut back, 0 bases at V and 4 bases at J, with 13 bases in the middle.

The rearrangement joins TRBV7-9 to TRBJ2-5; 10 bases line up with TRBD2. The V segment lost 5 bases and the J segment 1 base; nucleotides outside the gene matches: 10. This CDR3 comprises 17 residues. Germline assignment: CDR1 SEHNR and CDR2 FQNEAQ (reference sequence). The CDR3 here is CASSERHLAGGQETQYF. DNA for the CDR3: TGTGCCAGCAGCGAGCGCCACTTAGCGGGGGGCCAAGAGACCCAGTACTTC. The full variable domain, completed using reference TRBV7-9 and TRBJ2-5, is DTGVSQNPRHKITKRGQNVTFRCDPISEHNRLYWYRQTLGQGPEFLTYFQNEAQLEKSRLLSDRFSAERPKGSFSTLEIQRTEQGDSAMYLCASSERHLAGGQETQYFGPGTRLLVL.

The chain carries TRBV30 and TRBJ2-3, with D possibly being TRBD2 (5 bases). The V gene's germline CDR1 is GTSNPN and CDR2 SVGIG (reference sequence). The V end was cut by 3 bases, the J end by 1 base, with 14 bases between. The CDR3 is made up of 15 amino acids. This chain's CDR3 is CAWRPSGWGTDTQYF. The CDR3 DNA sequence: TGTGCCTGGAGGCCCAGCGGTTGGGGCACAGATACGCAGTATTTT.

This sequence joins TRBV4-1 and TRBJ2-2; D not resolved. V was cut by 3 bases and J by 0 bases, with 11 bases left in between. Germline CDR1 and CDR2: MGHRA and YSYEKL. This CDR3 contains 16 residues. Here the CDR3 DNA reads TGCGCCAGCAGCCACGAGGCTTCCGCGAACACCGGGGAGCTGTTTTTT. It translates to CASSHEASANTGELFF.

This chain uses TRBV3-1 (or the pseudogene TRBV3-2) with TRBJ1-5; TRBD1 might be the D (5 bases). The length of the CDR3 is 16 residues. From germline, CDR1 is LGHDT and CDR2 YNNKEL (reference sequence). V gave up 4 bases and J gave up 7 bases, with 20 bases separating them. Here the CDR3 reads CASSPLAGGVGQPQHF. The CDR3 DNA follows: TGTGCCAGCAGCCCCTTAGCCGGGGGGGTAGGGCAGCCCCAGCATTTT.

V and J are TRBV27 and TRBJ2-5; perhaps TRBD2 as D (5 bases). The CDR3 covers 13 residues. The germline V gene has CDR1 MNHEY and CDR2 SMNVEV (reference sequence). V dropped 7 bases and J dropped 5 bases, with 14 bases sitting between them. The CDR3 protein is CASKRPGWETQYF. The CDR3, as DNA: TGTGCCAGCAAGAGACCGGGGTGGGAGACCCAGTACTTC.

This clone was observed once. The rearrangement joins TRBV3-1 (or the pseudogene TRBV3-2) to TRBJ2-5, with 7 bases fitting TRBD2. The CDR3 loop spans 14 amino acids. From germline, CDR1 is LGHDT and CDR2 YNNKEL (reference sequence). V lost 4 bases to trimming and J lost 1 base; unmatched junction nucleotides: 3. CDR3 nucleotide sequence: TGTGCCAGCAGCCTCTCTAGCGGCCAAGAGACCCAGTACTTC. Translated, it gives CASSLSSGQETQYF.